This T cell receptor beta chain is from a study of cytomegalovirus exposure and HLA in healthy donors (dated by TCRdb to about 2017). Turning to the overall study: In an earlier analysis of fewer than 750 of the donors, less than 350 Gb of sequence data and just under 120 million unique TCR beta sequences from about 190 million T cells were reported. All discovery cohort repertoires had been generated using a single sequencing platform. The study profiled the T cell repertoires of hundreds of subjects by immunosequencing and related them to cytomegalovirus serostatus. Rather than drawing on any new phenotypic data, the later analysis identified candidate immune exposures from TCR beta sequences and the way those sequences occurred across donors. The study aimed to test whether signatures of past pathogen exposure could be identified by cataloging public T cell receptors. A later genetic analysis took genome-wide SNP genotypes for about 65% of the roughly 670 donors and used that subset as a discovery cohort. Among the roughly 410 genotyped donors, roughly 80% belonged to the genetic ancestry cluster associated with self-reported Caucasian donors. To decide whether each TCR beta V gene segment behaved as functional or pseudogenic, an earlier analysis of 587 of the donors relied on high-throughput TCR beta sequencing. Both class I and class II loci were covered by HLA typing, at four-digit resolution. Donor age, sex, ethnicity and CMV serostatus were collected together with the repertoire data. An early release that covered roughly 600 HLA-typed donors contained 300 to 350 gigabases of sequencing data and roughly 84 million unique TCR sequences. Several DR-DQ haplotypes were handled as single units for association and clustering because linkage in the cohort was strong. Typing coverage differed by locus: A, B, C, DRB1 and DQB1 were typed in about 629-630 donors, DQA1 in approximately 520, DPA1 in approximately 610, and DPB1 in about 450. A separate validation cohort of 100 to 150 different subjects was used in addition to the approximately 700-subject first cohort. To predict cytomegalovirus infection status, the study brought together high-throughput TCR immunosequencing, statistical association of individual TCRs with disease status, and machine learning. Among some 400 genotyped donors of the cohort, an average of around 250,000 unique TCR beta nucleotide sequences was sequenced per donor, of which roughly 17% were non-productive. A later analysis re-analyzed previously published TCR beta repertoires from roughly 630 donors and added high-resolution HLA genotyping to study TCR occurrence patterns. Broader findings and caveats from the paper: Because HLA typing was unavailable for some donors at each locus, only the typed subset was used in association tests. About 17 rarely observed V segments, including chromosome 9 orphons, were excluded from the earlier analysis of about 610 of the donors because counts were too low. A cluster of highly shared sequence variants was judged likely to be a technical artifact of the sequencing pipeline. A few of the identified cytomegalovirus-associated TCR beta chains were confirmed in vitro to be specific for cytomegalovirus antigens. V-gene and J-gene trimming of TCR beta chains was associated with a missense DCLRE1C variant in a later genetic analysis, and the association was replicated in an independent cohort. It was suggested by the authors that the approach could potentially be generalized to other disease states and immunological phenotypes. According to a later analysis, most CMV-associated TCR beta chains appeared to be HLA-restricted, and the HLA associations seemed to be driven largely by CMV exposure. Sequencing depth was assumed to be roughly uniform across donors in the presence/absence analyses, though that assumption may not hold. Across donors, most TCR sequences were observed very rarely, whereas some public TCRs were present in many individuals. Strong co-occurrence of HLA alleles, especially DR and DQ, made assigning TCR associations to individual alleles difficult. According to a later analysis, TCR association rates differed among HLA loci, with DRB1 alleles showing the most associated TCRs and HLA-C alleles showing the fewest. In an earlier analysis of roughly 560 of the donors, most TCR beta V segments were observed in productive rearrangements about 90% or about 30% of the time, broadly matching IMGT annotations. Only TCR beta chains were sequenced in this cohort, and the absence of alpha or paired-chain data limited detectable features. A further reported finding was that TCR beta sequences accurately predicted the HLA-A and HLA-B alleles for most subjects in the first cohort. In a later analysis, HLA-associated TCR beta chains were found to be more clonally expanded and to have lower generation probabilities than equally common non-associated chains. Specific HLA alleles were associated with over 15,000 TCR beta sequences at a false discovery rate of 0.05 in a later analysis. In both the original and validation cohorts, the classifier was reported to diagnose cytomegalovirus status with high specificity and sensitivity. Linkage disequilibrium might explain the correlated functional status among segregating V segments, but an unknown experimental factor could not be excluded. In a later analysis, several top co-occurrence clusters were reported to appear linked to parvovirus B19, influenza, CMV and Epstein-Barr virus. In the study, around 160 TCR beta chains were listed as associated with cytomegalovirus. According to a later genetic analysis, donors in an Asian-associated ancestry cluster had fewer N-insertions in productive TCRs than the approximately 700-donor mean. The only immune exposure information available for the cohort was CMV serostatus.

The cohort was made up of about 610 healthy bone marrow donors. At the time of sampling, all cohort members were nominally healthy, though unrecorded immune exposures were likely present. The donor tested CMV seronegative and was one of the 352 seronegative cohort members. Each donor provided a peripheral blood sample, and peripheral blood mononuclear cells were used for TCR beta sequencing. The Qiagen DNeasy Blood Extraction Kit was used to extract genomic DNA from the blood cell samples. Libraries were made using the immunoSEQ multiplex PCR assay. For the multiplex PCR, a mixture combining 60 forward primers for TCR Vbeta segments and 13 reverse primers for TCR Jbeta segments was used. The CDR3 region of rearranged TCR beta genes was amplified from genomic DNA by a multiplex PCR assay. The Illumina HiSeq System was used to sequence the amplified TCR beta libraries as 87-base-pair reads. Concerning the study's data processing: Across the 670 or so repertoires, a later analysis counted 78 million or so unique TCR beta chains, roughly 11 million of which were shared by at least two donors. A nearest-neighbor algorithm error-corrected the raw reads and collapsed the reads into unique sequences, merging closely related sequences to remove PCR and sequencing errors. Alignment of CDR3 sequences to IMGT reference sequences was used to assign V, D and J gene segments. For a sequence to be retained, a match of at least six nucleotides to both a V gene segment and a J gene segment was required. A rearrangement counted as productive if the CDR3 had no stop codons and remained in frame with V and J, and every other rearrangement counted as non-productive. Following IMGT convention, CDR3 was defined as the stretch from the second conserved V-encoded cysteine up to the conserved J-encoded phenylalanine. The earlier analysis of fewer than 700 of the donors excluded sequences that lacked an unambiguous match to a single V gene segment. In an earlier analysis of approximately 610 of the donors, V segments were called functional above 56.7% productive rearrangements and were called segregating when the between-donor standard deviation exceeded 5%. To diagnose cytomegalovirus status from the catalog of TCR beta chain sequences, a statistical classification framework was built. In a later analysis, V and J genes were assigned by comparing TCR nucleotide sequences against IMGT/GENE-DB human TR gene sequences. A later analysis assigned CDR3 sequences and most-parsimonious VDJ recombination scenarios with the TCRdist pipeline. A later analysis defined each TCR beta chain by its CDR3 amino acid sequence plus V-gene family, and excluded reads lacking a unique V-gene family. In a later analysis, 450 to 600 highly shared, low-generation-probability nucleotide sequences were removed to address suspected cross-contamination and a sequencing artifact. In a later analysis, a clonal expansion index was calculated for each public chain from normalized within-repertoire ranks of inferred template counts. In a later analysis, generation probabilities were computed using a VDJ recombination model fitted to out-of-frame rearrangements, and the results were checked against IGoR. In a later analysis, TCR-TCR, TCR-HLA and TCR-CMV co-occurrence was scored with hypergeometric tests, and a repertoire-size bias correction was applied to TCR pairs. In a later analysis, false discovery rates were estimated by permuting HLA or CMV assignments 20 times. In a later analysis, co-occurring TCRs were grouped with DBSCAN, and TCRdist sequence similarity was added when clustering was performed within HLA-allele-positive subsets. Co-occurrence clustering excluded repertoires with fewer than 30,000 or more than 120,000 public chains, plus five with anomalous nucleotide sharing. TCRdb mirrors the immuneACCESS table, restricted to in-frame sequences. Some clones are absent from its copies; in checked studies, under half trace to an unresolved V gene, and the reason for the others is unknown. The DNA gave D and trimming, while V, J and clone size come from that table. The sample table shows about 120,000 clones, and over 75% are seen once. The leading ten clones occupy 2.1% of the sample.

Details on this clone: This clone's antigen is unknown. Base quality data are lacking; no much larger clone is found one base away.

This receptor was obtained from a man aged 25-45 years in good health and CMV-seronegative. The material sequenced was PBMCs.

The base sequence is TGTGCCAGCAGTCCCCCGGACAGAGGAACTTCACCCCTCCACTTT. Translation gives CASSPPDRGTSPLHF. The V gene is TRBV28 and the J gene is TRBJ1-6, and possibly TRBD1, on 6 matching bases. CDR3 length: 15 amino acids, cysteine to phenylalanine. Left in the record is the CDR3 DNA by itself, 45 bases read in frame from the first base. The germline V gene supplies CDR1 MDHEN and CDR2 SYDVKM. The junction carries 17 bases between V and J, which are trimmed by 5 bases and 9 bases respectively.